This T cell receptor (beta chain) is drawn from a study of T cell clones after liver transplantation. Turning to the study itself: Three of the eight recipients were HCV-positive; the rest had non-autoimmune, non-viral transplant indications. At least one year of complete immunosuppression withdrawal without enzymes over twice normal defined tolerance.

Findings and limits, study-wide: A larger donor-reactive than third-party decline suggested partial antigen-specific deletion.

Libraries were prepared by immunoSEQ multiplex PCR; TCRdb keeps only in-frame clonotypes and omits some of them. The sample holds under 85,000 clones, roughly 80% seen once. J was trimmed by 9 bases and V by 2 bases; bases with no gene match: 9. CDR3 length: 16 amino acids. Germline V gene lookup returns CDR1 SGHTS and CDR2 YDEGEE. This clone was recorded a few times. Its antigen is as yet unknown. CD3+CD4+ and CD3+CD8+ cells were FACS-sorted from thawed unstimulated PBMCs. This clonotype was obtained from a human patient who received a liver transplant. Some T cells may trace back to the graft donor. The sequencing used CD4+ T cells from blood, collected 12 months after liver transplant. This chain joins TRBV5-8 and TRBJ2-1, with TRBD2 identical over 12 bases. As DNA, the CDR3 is TGTGCCAGCAGCTTTCGGGCTAGCGGGAGGGCGGTTGAGCAGTTCTTC. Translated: CASSFRASGRAVEQFF.